The subject of this entry is one TCR beta chain. These data belong to a study of T cell changes during pregnancy in multiple sclerosis. V was pared by 6 bases and J by 0 bases, with 14 bases between. The CDR3 contains 15 residues. Per germline, CDR1 MNHNS and CDR2 SASEGT. Clones were read by immunoSEQ multiplex PCR, and TCRdb kept only the in-frame ones, dropping some. The data hold around 56,000 clones, with 70% to 90% observed a single time. V is TRBV6-1 and J is TRBJ1-1; D might be TRBD1 (5 bases). This specimen was CD4+ T cells from peripheral blood mononuclear cells, taken in the third trimester of pregnancy. The origin of this receptor is a female donor with multiple sclerosis, enrolled in a pregnancy study. Written as DNA, the CDR3 is TGTGCCAGCAGCGTAGGGGTAGGTCTGAACACTGAAGCTTTCTTT. Residues: CASSVGVGLNTEAFF.